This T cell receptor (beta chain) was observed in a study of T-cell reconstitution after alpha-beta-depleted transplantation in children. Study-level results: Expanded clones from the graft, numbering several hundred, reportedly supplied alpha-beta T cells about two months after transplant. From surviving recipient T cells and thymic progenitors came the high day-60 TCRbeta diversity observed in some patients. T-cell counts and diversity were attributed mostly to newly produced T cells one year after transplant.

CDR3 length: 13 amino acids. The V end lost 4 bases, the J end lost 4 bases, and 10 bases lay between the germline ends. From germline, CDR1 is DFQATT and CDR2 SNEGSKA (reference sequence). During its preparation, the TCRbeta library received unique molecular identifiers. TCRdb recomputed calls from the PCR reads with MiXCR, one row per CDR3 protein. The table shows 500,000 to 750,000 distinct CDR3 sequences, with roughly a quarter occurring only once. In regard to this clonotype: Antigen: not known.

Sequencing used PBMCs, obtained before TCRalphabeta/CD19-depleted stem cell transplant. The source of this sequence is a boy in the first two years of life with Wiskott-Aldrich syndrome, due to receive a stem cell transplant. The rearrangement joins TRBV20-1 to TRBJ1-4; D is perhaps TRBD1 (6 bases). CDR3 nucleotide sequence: TGCAGTGCTAAGGGGGGCTATAATGAAAAACTGTTTTTT. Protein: CSAKGGYNEKLFF.